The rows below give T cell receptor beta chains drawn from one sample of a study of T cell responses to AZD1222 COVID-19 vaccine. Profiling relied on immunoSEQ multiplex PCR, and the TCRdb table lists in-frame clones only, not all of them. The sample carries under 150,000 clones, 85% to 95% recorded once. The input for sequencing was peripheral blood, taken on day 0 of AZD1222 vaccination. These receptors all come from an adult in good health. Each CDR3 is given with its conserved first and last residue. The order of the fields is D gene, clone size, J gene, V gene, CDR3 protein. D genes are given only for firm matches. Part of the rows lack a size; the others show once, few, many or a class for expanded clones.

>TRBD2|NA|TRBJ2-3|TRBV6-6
CASSTLAASTDTQYF
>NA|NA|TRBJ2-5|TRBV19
CASSTGETQYF
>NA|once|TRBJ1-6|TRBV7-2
CASSQGLSRSPLHF
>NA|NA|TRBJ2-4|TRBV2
CASSTGNLAKNIQYF
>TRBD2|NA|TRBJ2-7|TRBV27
CASRVAGLGAYEQYF
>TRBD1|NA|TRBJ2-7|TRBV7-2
CASSQGTGRTGQYF
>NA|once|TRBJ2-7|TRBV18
CASSPQQDAYEQYF
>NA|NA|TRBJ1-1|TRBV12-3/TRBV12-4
CASSPRKGAEAFF
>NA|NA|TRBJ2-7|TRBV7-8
CASSLDTYSYEQYF
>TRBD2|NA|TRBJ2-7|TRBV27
CASSYQTSGIGEQYF
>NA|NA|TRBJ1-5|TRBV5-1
CASSFTENGQPQHF
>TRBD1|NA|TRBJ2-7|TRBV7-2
CASSSSVGTGIYEQYF
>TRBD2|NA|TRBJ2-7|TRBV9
CASSPRVGLAVHEQYF
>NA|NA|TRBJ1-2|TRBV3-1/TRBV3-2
CASSQDWEGGYGYTF
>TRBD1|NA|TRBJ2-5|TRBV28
CASSRDRARETQYF
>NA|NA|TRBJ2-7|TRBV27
CASRTGFYEQYF
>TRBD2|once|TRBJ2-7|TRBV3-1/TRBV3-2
CASSPSSWEGFYEQYF
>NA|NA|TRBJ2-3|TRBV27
CASSSGPDTQYF
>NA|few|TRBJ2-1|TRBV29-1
CSVGPSSAKQFF
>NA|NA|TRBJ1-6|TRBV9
CASSVQDSNSPLHF
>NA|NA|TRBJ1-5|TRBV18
CASSTGNQPQHF
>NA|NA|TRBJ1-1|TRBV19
CASSIGLLNTEAFF
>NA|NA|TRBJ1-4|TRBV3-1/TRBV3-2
CASSHPPLGTTNEKLFF
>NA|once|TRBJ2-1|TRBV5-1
CASSFQSGYNEQFF
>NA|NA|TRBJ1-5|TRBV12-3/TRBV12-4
CASRSDSNQPQHF
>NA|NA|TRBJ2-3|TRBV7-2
CASSIDASSTDTQYF
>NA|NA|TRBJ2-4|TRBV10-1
CASSEGALAKNIQYF